The rows below give T cell receptor beta chains drawn from one sample of a study of cytomegalovirus exposure and HLA in healthy donors. The assay was immunoSEQ multiplex PCR, and TCRdb's table has in-frame clones only and misses some. The table lists fewer than 200,000 clones, more than 75% of them singletons. Sample: PBMCs. These receptors all stem from a woman in her thirties in good health and CMV-seropositive. Both conserved end residues are part of each CDR3. A D gene is named only where the DNA matches it firmly. Clone size is stated in some rows and not others, as once, few, many or a class when expanded.

V	size	J	D	DNA	CDR3
TRBV5-1	-	TRBJ1-5	TRBD1	TGCGCCAGCAGCCGGACAGGGAAAGGGGATCAGCCCCAGCATTTT	CASSRTGKGDQPQHF
TRBV5-6	-	TRBJ2-7	TRBD2	TGTGCCAGCAGCGGAAAATCGGGACTAGCGGGAGCTGGGCAGTACTTC	CASSGKSGLAGAGQYF
TRBV4-1	-	TRBJ2-5	TRBD1	TGCGCCAGCAGCCAAGTCCCAAACAGGGGGCAAGAGACCCAGTACTTC	CASSQVPNRGQETQYF
TRBV11-3	-	TRBJ2-5	-	TGTGCCAGCAGCTTAGAGGTAACAGCACAAGAGACCCAGTACTTC	CASSLEVTAQETQYF
TRBV7-2	-	TRBJ2-3	-	TGTGCCAGCAGCTTAGGGAGGGGACCAGTAGATACGCAGTATTTT	CASSLGRGPVDTQYF
TRBV30	once	TRBJ2-1	TRBD1	TGTGCCTGGAGTCCCCACGGGGACAGTTTATACAATGAGCAGTTCTTC	CAWSPHGDSLYNEQFF
TRBV7-2	-	TRBJ1-2	-	TGTGCCAGCACCCCCGACAGGAAGGGTGGCTACACCTTC	CASTPDRKGGYTF
TRBV5-1	-	TRBJ2-5	TRBD2	TGCGCCAGCAGCTTGGGTGAACTAGCGGGAGCTGAGACCCAGTACTTC	CASSLGELAGAETQYF
TRBV7-4	-	TRBJ2-2	TRBD2	TGTGCCAGCAGCGCCCACTGTCTAGCGGAAGTGGGAACCGGGGAGCTGTTTTTT	CASSAHCLAEVGTGELFF
TRBV9	few	TRBJ2-5	TRBD2	TGTGCCAGCAGCGTAGGCCCGGGACTAGCGGGAGGCCACCAAGAGACCCAGTACTTC	CASSVGPGLAGGHQETQYF
TRBV9	-	TRBJ1-1	TRBD1	TGTGCCAGCAGCCTCGGGACAGGGGGGGAAGCTTTCTTT	CASSLGTGGEAFF
TRBV28	-	TRBJ2-1	TRBD2	TGTGCCAGCCGGGCGGGAGGGCGCAATGAGCAGTTCTTC	CASRAGGRNEQFF
TRBV30	-	TRBJ2-7	-	TGTGCCTGGCTGGGTGGAGGGTACGAGCAGTACTTC	CAWLGGGYEQYF
TRBV5-4	-	TRBJ2-2	-	TGTGCCAGCAGCGCGAGCGCGGGGACCGGGGAGCTGTTTTTT	CASSASAGTGELFF
TRBV27	-	TRBJ1-2	TRBD1	TGTGCCAGCAGGACCCACGACAGGGTCTATGGCTACACCTTC	CASRTHDRVYGYTF
TRBV28	-	TRBJ1-2	-	TGTGCCAGCAGATCACTATTTGGTGGCTACACCTTC	CASRSLFGGYTF
TRBV19	-	TRBJ2-2	-	TGTGCCAGTAGTATAGTTCTAGGCCACACCGGGGAGCTGTTTTTT	CASSIVLGHTGELFF
TRBV4-1	once	TRBJ2-7	TRBD1	TGCGCCAGCAGCCAAATAATATCAGGGGGACGCTACGAGCAGTACTTC	CASSQIISGGRYEQYF
TRBV4-1	-	TRBJ2-3	TRBD1	TGCGCCAGCAGCCAATGGCAGGGGGCAGGCACAGATACGCAGTATTTT	CASSQWQGAGTDTQYF
TRBV9	-	TRBJ2-2	TRBD1	TGTGCCAGCAGCGTACATCCGGGACAGTCAGGGTCCGGGGAGCTGTTTTTT	CASSVHPGQSGSGELFF
TRBV5-1	once	TRBJ1-4	-	TGCGCCAGCGCCCCGGAGGGGGGGACTAATGAAAAACTGTTTTTT	CASAPEGGTNEKLFF